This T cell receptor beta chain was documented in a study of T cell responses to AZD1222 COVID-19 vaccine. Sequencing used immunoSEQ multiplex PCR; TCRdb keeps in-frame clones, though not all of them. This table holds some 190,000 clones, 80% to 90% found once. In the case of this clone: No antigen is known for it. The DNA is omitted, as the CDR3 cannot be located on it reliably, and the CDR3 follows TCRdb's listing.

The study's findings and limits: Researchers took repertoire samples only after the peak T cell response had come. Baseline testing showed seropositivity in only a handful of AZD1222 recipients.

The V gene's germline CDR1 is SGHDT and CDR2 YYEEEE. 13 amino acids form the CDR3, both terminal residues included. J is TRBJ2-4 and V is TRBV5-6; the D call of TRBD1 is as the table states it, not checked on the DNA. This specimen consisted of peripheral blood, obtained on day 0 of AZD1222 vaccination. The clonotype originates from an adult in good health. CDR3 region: CASSLVGQGAGYF.